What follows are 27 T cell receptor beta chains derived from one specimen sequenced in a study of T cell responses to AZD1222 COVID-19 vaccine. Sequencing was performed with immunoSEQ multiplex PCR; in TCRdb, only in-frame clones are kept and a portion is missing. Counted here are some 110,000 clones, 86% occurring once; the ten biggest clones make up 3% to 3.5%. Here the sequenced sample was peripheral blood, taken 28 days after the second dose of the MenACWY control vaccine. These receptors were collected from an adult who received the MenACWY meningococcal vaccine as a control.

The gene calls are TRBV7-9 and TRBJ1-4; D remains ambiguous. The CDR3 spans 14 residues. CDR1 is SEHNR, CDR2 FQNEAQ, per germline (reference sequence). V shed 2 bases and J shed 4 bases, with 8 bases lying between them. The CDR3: CASSLSQVNEKLFF. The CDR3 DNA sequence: TGTGCCAGCAGCTTAAGCCAGGTTAATGAAAAACTGTTTTTT.

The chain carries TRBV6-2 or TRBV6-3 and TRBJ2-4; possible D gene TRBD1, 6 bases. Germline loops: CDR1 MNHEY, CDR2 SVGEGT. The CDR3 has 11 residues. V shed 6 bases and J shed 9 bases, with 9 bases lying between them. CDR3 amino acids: CASSQGGIQYF. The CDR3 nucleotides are TGTGCCAGCAGCCAAGGGGGCATTCAGTACTTC.

The CDR3 DNA follows: TGTGCCAGCAGCTTCGGGTTCGGGACAGGGTCCCTCGAGCAGTACTTC. Its translation is CASSFGFGTGSLEQYF. The chain couples TRBV5-5 to TRBJ2-7, with 9 bases lining up with TRBD1. CDR3 length: 16 amino acids. Germline values: CDR1 SGHKS, CDR2 YYEKEE (reference sequence). V was pared by 2 bases and J by 6 bases, with 12 bases of the junction left unmatched.

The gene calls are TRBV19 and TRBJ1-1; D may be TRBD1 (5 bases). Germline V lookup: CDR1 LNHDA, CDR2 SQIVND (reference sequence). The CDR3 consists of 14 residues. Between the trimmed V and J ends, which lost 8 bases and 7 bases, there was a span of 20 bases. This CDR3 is CASRIGDQRVEAFF. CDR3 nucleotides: TGTGCCAGTCGGATAGGGGACCAAAGGGTTGAAGCTTTCTTT.

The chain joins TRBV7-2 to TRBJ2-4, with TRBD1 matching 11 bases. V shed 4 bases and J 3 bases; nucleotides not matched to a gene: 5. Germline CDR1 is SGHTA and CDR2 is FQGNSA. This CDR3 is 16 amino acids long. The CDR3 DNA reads TGTGCCAGCAGCTATGGGACAGGGGGTTTCAAAAACATTCAGTACTTC. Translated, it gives CASSYGTGGFKNIQYF.

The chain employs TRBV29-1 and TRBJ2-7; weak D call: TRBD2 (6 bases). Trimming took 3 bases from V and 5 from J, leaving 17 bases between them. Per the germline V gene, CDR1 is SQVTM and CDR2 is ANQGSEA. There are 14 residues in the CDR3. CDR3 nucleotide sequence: TGCAGCGTTGACCCTTGGGGGGTCGGGAACGAGCAGTACTTC. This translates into CSVDPWGVGNEQYF.

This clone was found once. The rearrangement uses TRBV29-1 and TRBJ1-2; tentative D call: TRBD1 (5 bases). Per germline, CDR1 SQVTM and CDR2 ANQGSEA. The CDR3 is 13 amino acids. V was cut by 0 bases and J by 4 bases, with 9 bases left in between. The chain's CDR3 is CSVEERQGYGYTF. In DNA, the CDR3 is TGCAGCGTTGAAGAGCGGCAGGGCTATGGCTACACCTTC.

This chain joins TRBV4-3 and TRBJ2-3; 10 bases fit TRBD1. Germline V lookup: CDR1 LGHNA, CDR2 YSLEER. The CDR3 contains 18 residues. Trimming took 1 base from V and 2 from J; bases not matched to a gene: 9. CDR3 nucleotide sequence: TGCGCCAGCAGCCAAGTATTTTACGGGACAGGGGCCACAGATACGCAGTATTTT. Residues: CASSQVFYGTGATDTQYF.

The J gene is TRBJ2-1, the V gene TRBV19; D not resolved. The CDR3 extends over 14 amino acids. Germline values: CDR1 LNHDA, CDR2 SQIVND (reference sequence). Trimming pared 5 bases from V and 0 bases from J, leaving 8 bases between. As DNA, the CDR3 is TGTGCCAGTAGTTTTGAGAGCTCCTACAATGAGCAGTTCTTC. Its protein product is CASSFESSYNEQFF. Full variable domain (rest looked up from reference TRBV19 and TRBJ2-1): DGGITQSPKYLFRKEGQNVTLSCEQNLNHDAMYWYRQDPGQGLRLIYYSQIVNDFQKGDIAEGYSVSREKKESFPLTVTSAQKNPTAFYLCASSFESSYNEQFFGPGTRLTVL.

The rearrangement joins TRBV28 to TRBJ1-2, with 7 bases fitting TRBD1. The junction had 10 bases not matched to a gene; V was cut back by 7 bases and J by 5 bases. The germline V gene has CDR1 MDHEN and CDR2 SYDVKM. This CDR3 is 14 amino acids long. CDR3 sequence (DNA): TGTGCCAGCACCGATTCCGGGACAGTTTATGGCTACACCTTC. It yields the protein CASTDSGTVYGYTF.

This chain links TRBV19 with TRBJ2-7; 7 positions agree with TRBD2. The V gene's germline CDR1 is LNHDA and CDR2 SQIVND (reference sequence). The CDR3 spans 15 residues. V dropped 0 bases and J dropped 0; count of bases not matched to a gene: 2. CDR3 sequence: CASSIDGGGSYEQYF. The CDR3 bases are TGTGCCAGTAGTATAGACGGCGGGGGCTCCTACGAGCAGTACTTC.

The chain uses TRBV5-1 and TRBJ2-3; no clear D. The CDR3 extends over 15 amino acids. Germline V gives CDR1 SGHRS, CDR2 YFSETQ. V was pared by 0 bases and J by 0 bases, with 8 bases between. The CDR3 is CASSLADGSTDTQYF. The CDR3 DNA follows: TGCGCCAGCAGCTTGGCTGACGGGAGCACAGATACGCAGTATTTT.

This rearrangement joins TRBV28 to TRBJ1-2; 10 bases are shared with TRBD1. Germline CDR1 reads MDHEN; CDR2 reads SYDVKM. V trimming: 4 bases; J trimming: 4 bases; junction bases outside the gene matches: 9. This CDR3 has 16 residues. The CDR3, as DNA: TGTGCCAGCAGTTCCCCCGGGTGGACAGGGGGCTATGGCTACACCTTC. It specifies CASSSPGWTGGYGYTF.

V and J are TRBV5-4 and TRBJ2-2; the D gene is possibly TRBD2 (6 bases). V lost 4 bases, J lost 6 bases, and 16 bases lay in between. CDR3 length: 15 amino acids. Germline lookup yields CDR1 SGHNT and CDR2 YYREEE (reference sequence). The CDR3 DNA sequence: TGTGCCAGCAGCCCACCGGGACTCTTCTCCGGGGAGCTGTTTTTT. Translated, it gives CASSPPGLFSGELFF.

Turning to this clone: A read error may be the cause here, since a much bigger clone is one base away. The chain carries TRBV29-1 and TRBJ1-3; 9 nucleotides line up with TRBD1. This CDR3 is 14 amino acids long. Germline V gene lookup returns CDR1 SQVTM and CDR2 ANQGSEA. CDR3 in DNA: TGCAGCATTGAAGACGGGACAGGGATAAACACCATATATTTT. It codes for CSIEDGTGINTIYF.

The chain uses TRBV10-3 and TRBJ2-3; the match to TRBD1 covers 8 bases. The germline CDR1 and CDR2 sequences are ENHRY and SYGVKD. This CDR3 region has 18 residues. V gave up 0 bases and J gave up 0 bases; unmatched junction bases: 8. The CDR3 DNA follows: TGTGCCATCAGTGAGTCCTGGACAGGGACCCTTAGCACAGATACGCAGTATTTT. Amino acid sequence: CAISESWTGTLSTDTQYF.

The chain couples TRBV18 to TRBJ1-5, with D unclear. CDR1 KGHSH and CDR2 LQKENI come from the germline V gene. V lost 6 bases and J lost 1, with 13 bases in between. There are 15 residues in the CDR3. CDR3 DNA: TGTGCCAGCTCTGGAGGAGATGGAAGCAATCAGCCCCAGCATTTT. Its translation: CASSGGDGSNQPQHF.

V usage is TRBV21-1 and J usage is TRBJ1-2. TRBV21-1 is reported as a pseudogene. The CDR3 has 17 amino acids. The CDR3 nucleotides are TGTGCCAGCAGCAAAGTTGAGAGGGACCTAGCTAACTATGGCTACACCTTC. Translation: CASSKVERDLANYGYTF.

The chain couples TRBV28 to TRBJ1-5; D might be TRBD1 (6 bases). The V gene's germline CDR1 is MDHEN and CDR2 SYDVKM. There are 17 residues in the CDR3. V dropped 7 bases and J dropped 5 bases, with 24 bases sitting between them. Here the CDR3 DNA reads TGTGCCAGCATCCTTCACACGGGAGGGGGTAGGGATCAGCCCCAGCATTTT. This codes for CASILHTGGGRDQPQHF.

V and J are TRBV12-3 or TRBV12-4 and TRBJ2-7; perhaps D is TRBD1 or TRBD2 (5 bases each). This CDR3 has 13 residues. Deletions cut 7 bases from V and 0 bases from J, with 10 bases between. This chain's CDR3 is CASTEGISYEQYF. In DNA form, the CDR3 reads TGTGCCAGCACTGAGGGGATCTCCTACGAGCAGTACTTC.

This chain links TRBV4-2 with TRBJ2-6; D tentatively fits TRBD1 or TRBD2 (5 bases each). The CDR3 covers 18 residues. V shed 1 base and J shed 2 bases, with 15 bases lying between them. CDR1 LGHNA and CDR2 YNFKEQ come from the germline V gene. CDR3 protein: CASSQARVMGAGANVLTF. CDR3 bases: TGTGCCAGCAGCCAAGCCAGAGTTATGGGGGCTGGGGCCAACGTCCTGACTTTC.

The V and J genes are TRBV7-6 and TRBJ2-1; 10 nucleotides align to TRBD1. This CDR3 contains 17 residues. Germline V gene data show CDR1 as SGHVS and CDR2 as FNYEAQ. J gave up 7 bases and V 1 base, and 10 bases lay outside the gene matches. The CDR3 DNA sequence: TGTGCCAGCAGCTTAGAGTTGAGCGACAGGGGGCGGAATGAGCAGTTCTTC. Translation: CASSLELSDRGRNEQFF.

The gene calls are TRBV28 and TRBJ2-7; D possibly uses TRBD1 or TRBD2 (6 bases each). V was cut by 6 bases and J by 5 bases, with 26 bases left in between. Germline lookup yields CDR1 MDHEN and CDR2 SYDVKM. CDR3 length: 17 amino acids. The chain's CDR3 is CASSGIGGHDLLHEQYF. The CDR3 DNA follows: TGTGCCAGCAGCGGGATCGGGGGCCATGATTTGCTCCACGAGCAGTACTTC.

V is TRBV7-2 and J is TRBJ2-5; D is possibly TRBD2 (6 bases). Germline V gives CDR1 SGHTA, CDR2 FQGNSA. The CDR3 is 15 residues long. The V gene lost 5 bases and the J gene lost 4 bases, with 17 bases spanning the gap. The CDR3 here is CASSPFGEVGETQYF. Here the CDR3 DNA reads TGTGCCAGCAGCCCATTTGGGGAGGTAGGAGAGACCCAGTACTTC.

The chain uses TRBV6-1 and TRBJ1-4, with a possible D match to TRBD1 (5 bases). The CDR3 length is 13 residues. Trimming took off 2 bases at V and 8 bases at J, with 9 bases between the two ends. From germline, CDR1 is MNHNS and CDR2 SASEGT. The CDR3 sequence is CASSERGREKLFF. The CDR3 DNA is TGTGCCAGCAGTGAAAGGGGTCGGGAAAAACTGTTTTTT.

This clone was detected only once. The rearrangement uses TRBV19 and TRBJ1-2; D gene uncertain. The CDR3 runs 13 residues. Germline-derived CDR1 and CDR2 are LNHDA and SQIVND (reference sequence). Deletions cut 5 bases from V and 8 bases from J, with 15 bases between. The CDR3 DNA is TGTGCCAGTAGTCGACACCTCTGGGAGGGCTACACCTTC. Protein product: CASSRHLWEGYTF.

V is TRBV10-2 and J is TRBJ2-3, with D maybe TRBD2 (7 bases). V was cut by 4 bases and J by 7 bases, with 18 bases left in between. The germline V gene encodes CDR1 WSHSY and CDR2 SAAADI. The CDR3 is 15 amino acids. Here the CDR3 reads CASSVMGGPGNTQYF. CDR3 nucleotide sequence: TGCGCCAGCAGTGTAATGGGGGGGCCGGGAAATACGCAGTATTTT.